A selection of T cell receptor beta chains follows, all from one sample in a study of blood T cell repertoires in COVID-19. Some clones are missing from TCRdb's copy, which holds only in-frame ones; the method was immunoSEQ multiplex PCR. The table includes around 250,000 clones, approximately 90% detected once. The sample comprised PBMCs or T cells enriched from blood (not recorded which). These receptors all come from a human donor in a cohort exposed to, infected with or recovered from COVID-19 (not recorded which). The donor label of this sample is uncertain. The CDR3 runs from the conserved cysteine through the conserved F or W. D genes are given only for firm matches. Clone size is not always given. Where it is, it says once, few, many or a class for expanded clones.

>TRBV30|13|TRBJ1-1|NA|NA
TGTGCCTGGAGTGGACAGGTGAACACTGAAGCTTTCTTT
CAWSGQVNTEAFF
>TRBV6-5|15|TRBJ1-5|NA|TRBD1
TGTGCCAGCAGGCCGACAGGGACGAGCAATCAGCCCCAGCATTTT
CASRPTGTSNQPQHF
>TRBV6-1|15|TRBJ1-6|NA|NA
TGTGCCAGCAGTGAGGTACAGGGCTATAATTCACCCCTCCACTTT
CASSEVQGYNSPLHF
>TRBV9|14|TRBJ1-5|NA|NA
TGTGCCAGCAGCGCGACAGGTCTCAATCAGCCCCAGCATTTT
CASSATGLNQPQHF
>TRBV4-1|17|TRBJ1-3|NA|TRBD1
TGCGCCAGCAGCCAAAACCGACAGGGACCGGAGAGAAACACCATATATTTT
CASSQNRQGPERNTIYF
>TRBV6-6|10|TRBJ1-2|NA|NA
TGTGCCAGCAGTTCAGTTGGCTACACCTTC
CASSSVGYTF
>TRBV19|14|TRBJ1-4|NA|TRBD1
TGTGCCAGTACCCCGGGACAGGGGGATGAAAAACTGTTTTTT
CASTPGQGDEKLFF
>TRBV7-6|19|TRBJ1-1|NA|TRBD1
TGTGCCAGCAGCTACAGCCTAAACAGGGGGCCCAGGGCGAGCACTGAAGCTTTCTTT
CASSYSLNRGPRASTEAFF
>TRBV19|13|TRBJ2-7|NA|NA
TGTGCCAGCACCGGGACACTTCCCTACGAGCAGTACTTC
CASTGTLPYEQYF
>TRBV28|12|TRBJ1-2|NA|NA
TGTGCCAGCAATAAGGGGGGGTATGGCTACACCTTC
CASNKGGYGYTF
>TRBV28|13|TRBJ1-2|NA|TRBD1
TGTGCCAGCAGCCAGGGACAGGGGAGCGGCTACACCTTC
CASSQGQGSGYTF
>TRBV6-1|12|TRBJ2-7|NA|NA
TGTGCCAGCAGTGAAGCTAGCCACGAGCAGTACTTC
CASSEASHEQYF
>TRBV12-3/TRBV12-4|13|TRBJ2-2|NA|NA
TGTGCCAGCAGTTTAGTGCGGGTAGGGGAGCTGTTTTTT
CASSLVRVGELFF
>TRBV19|17|TRBJ2-2|once|NA
TGTGCCAGTAGTATTGTTGGCCCCCTCTTTGACACCGGGGAGCTGTTTTTT
CASSIVGPLFDTGELFF
>TRBV30|14|TRBJ1-4|once|NA
TGTGCCTGGAGGCCGACGGAGGGTCGTGAAAAACTGTTTTTT
CAWRPTEGREKLFF
>TRBV4-1|17|TRBJ1-3|NA|TRBD1
TGCGCCAGCAGCCAACCCGGACAGGGGGTACGTGGAAACACCATATATTTT
CASSQPGQGVRGNTIYF
>TRBV10-3|17|TRBJ2-2|NA|TRBD2
TGTGCCACCGGTGGACTAGCGGGGGTCGCGAACACCGGGGAGCTGTTTTTT
CATGGLAGVANTGELFF
>TRBV30|12|TRBJ2-7|NA|NA
TGTGCCTGGGCACCAACAGGGCTCGAGCAGTACTTC
CAWAPTGLEQYF
>TRBV29-1|13|TRBJ1-2|NA|NA
TGCAGCGTGGCTCGGGACACTGGATATGGCTACACCTTC
CSVARDTGYGYTF
>TRBV3-1/TRBV3-2|14|TRBJ2-3|NA|NA
TGTGCCAGCAGCCAACTAGTAAGCACAGATACGCAGTATTTT
CASSQLVSTDTQYF
>TRBV9|13|TRBJ1-6|NA|NA
TGTGCCAGCAGCGTAGGGGCCGGGGAACCCCTCCACTTT
CASSVGAGEPLHF
>TRBV4-1|14|TRBJ1-1|NA|NA
TGCGCCAGCAGCCAAGATCAAAGGGGCACTGAAGCTTTCTTT
CASSQDQRGTEAFF
>TRBV19|13|TRBJ1-2|NA|NA
TGTGCCAGTAGTGGGCAGGCGAACTATGGCTACACCTTC
CASSGQANYGYTF
>TRBV18|16|TRBJ2-7|NA|TRBD2
TGTGCCAGCTCACCAACTAGCGGGGGGACCGCCTACGAGCAGTACTTC
CASSPTSGGTAYEQYF
>TRBV13|16|TRBJ1-3|NA|NA
TGTGCCAGCAGCTTAGGCCTGGGGGGCTCTGGAAACACCATATATTTT
CASSLGLGGSGNTIYF
>TRBV28|14|TRBJ1-5|NA|NA
TGTGCCAGCAGTTCAAGAGACAGCCTCTGGCCCCAGCATTTT
CASSSRDSLWPQHF
>TRBV7-2|16|TRBJ2-3|few|NA
TGTGCCAGCAGCTTAGCGCCGGGACTCCTCACAGATACGCAGTATTTT
CASSLAPGLLTDTQYF
>TRBV30|14|TRBJ2-5|NA|NA
TGTGCCTCTCGCGGAAGGGCAGGCGGGGAGACCCAGTACTTC
CASRGRAGGETQYF
>TRBV3-1/TRBV3-2|13|TRBJ1-5|NA|NA
TGTGCCAGCAGCCAAGCCCTTACAGGGCCCCAGCATTTT
CASSQALTGPQHF
>TRBV30|13|TRBJ1-3|NA|NA
TGTGCCTCCCCCGGGACACCTGGAAACACCATATATTTT
CASPGTPGNTIYF
>TRBV29-1|13|TRBJ2-7|NA|NA
TGCAGCGTCGCCCTGACGGAGTCCCACGAGCAGTACTTC
CSVALTESHEQYF
>TRBV2|14|TRBJ2-2|once|TRBD2
TGTGCCGGGGGACTAGCGGGGGACACCGGGGAGCTGTTTTTT
CAGGLAGDTGELFF
>TRBV5-1|15|TRBJ1-1|once|NA
TGCGCCAGCAGCTTGGAGCGGGGGACGGGCACTGAAGCTTTCTTT
CASSLERGTGTEAFF
>TRBV30|12|TRBJ1-1|NA|TRBD1
TGTGCCTGGATGACAGGGGGTACTGAAGCTTTCTTT
CAWMTGGTEAFF
>TRBV12-3/TRBV12-4|13|TRBJ2-2|NA|NA
TGTGCCAGCAGCTCCAGGGGTAACGGGGAGCTGTTTTTT
CASSSRGNGELFF
>TRBV5-1|13|TRBJ2-7|NA|NA
TGCGCCAGCAGCTTGGGACTAGTCTACGAGCAGTACTTC
CASSLGLVYEQYF
>TRBV18|15|TRBJ2-3|NA|NA
TGTGCCAGCTCACCCCTTGGACAGCGCACAGATACGCAGTATTTT
CASSPLGQRTDTQYF
>TRBV4-1|14|TRBJ1-6|NA|NA
TGCGCCAGCAGCCAAGGCGACAGCGAATCACCCCTCCACTTT
CASSQGDSESPLHF
>TRBV2|13|TRBJ2-7|once|NA
TGTGCCAGCAGTGCTTACAGCTTCTACGAGCAGTACTTC
CASSAYSFYEQYF
>TRBV2|12|TRBJ1-1|NA|NA
TGTGCCAGCAGTGAAGCCGGGACTGAAGCTTTCTTT
CASSEAGTEAFF
>TRBV19|14|TRBJ2-1|NA|NA
TGTGCCAGTAGTATGGGGGGGCCCTACAATGAGCAGTTCTTC
CASSMGGPYNEQFF
>TRBV27|12|TRBJ2-2|NA|NA
TGTGCCAGCAGTTTCCCAACCGGGGAGCTGTTTTTT
CASSFPTGELFF
>TRBV30|16|TRBJ1-2|few|TRBD1
TGTGCCTGGAGTACCGGGACAGGGCAACCTCCCTATGGCTACACCTTC
CAWSTGTGQPPYGYTF
>TRBV6-4|13|TRBJ1-1|NA|NA
TGTGCCAGCAGTGACCGTGGGGGGACTGAAGCTTTCTTT
CASSDRGGTEAFF
>TRBV30|12|TRBJ1-2|NA|NA
TGTGCCTGGAGTCCGGGACACGGTGGCTACACCTTC
CAWSPGHGGYTF
>TRBV16|13|TRBJ1-1|once|NA
TGTGCCAGCAGCCTAAGGACAGAGGCTGAAGCTTTCTTT
CASSLRTEAEAFF
>TRBV19|14|TRBJ1-3|NA|NA
TGTGCCAGTAGTTCCGACAGCTCTGGAAACACCATATATTTT
CASSSDSSGNTIYF
>TRBV4-3|19|TRBJ1-1|NA|TRBD1
TGCGCCAGCAGCCAAGATCTGCTGATCCCGGGACAGGGGAGGACTGAAGCTTTCTTT
CASSQDLLIPGQGRTEAFF
>TRBV4-1|14|TRBJ2-2|NA|TRBD2
TGCGCCAGCAGCCAACCACTAGCGACCGGGGAGCTGTTTTTT
CASSQPLATGELFF
>TRBV12-3/TRBV12-4|12|TRBJ1-5|NA|NA
TGTGCCAGCAAAACAGGGTCTCAGCCCCAGCATTTT
CASKTGSQPQHF
>TRBV6-5|14|TRBJ1-1|once|NA
TGTGCCAGCAGTTACGAGCAGGGCGGAACTGAAGCTTTCTTT
CASSYEQGGTEAFF
>TRBV19|14|TRBJ2-3|NA|TRBD1
TGTGCCAGTAGTATAGGGACAGGGGCAGATACGCAGTATTTT
CASSIGTGADTQYF
>TRBV5-4|16|TRBJ1-1|few|TRBD1
TGTGCCAGCAGCTCTGGATTCGGACAGGTGAACACTGAAGCTTTCTTT
CASSSGFGQVNTEAFF
>TRBV9|17|TRBJ1-4|NA|NA
TGTGCCAGCAGCGCCCCCCCTATAGGGGGAACTAATGAAAAACTGTTTTTT
CASSAPPIGGTNEKLFF